The sample holds one count of the clone carrying this TCR beta chain. As yet, its antigen is unknown. The data stem from a study of T cell responses to AZD1222 COVID-19 vaccine. Study-wide results and limits: Seropositive status at baseline applied to only a handful of AZD1222 recipients. Reportedly, nearly half the spike-specific TCRs target unmutated variant regions. Spike was spanned by vaccine-associated CD4 TCRs, with dominance at 160-218 and 743-854. Clonal diversity was possibly underestimated; the donors were predominantly white British and more often female.

The method was immunoSEQ multiplex PCR; TCRdb's version includes in-frame clones alone and lacks a portion of them. The table has 150,000 or so clones, approximately 88% seen once. Germline lookup yields CDR1 MNHEY and CDR2 SMNVEV (reference sequence). This CDR3 comprises 13 residues. Trimming at V came to 6 bases and at J to 2 bases, leaving 3 bases not matched to a gene. V gene TRBV27 combines with J gene TRBJ2-7; TRBD1 matches 8 bases. This clonotype was sampled from an adult in good health. Sequences were derived from peripheral blood, sampled on day 0 of MenACWY control vaccination. The CDR3 DNA reads as TGTGCCAGCAGGCCAGGGGGCGCCTACGAGCAGTACTTC. Translated: CASRPGGAYEQYF.